Following are 32 T cell receptor beta chains from one sample sequenced in a study of blood T cell repertoires in COVID-19. Clones were sequenced by immunoSEQ multiplex PCR, and TCRdb holds only the in-frame ones, with some missing. Here the sample spans over 400,000 clones, roughly nine tenths being singletons. Specimen: peripheral blood. These receptor sequences come from a woman aged 45-65 years with COVID-19, enrolled during active disease.

The V call is TRBV30, the J call TRBJ1-2; tentative D call: TRBD1 (6 bases). Trimming pared 7 bases from V and 8 bases from J, leaving 20 bases between. The CDR3 runs to 13 residues. CDR1 is GTSNPN and CDR2 is SVGIG in the germline V gene (reference sequence). The CDR3: CAYTSGGASGYTF. CDR3 coding DNA: TGTGCCTACACCAGCGGGGGGGCTAGCGGCTACACCTTC.

The CDR3: CSFRTGGNTEAFF. For the CDR3, the DNA is TGCAGCTTTCGGACAGGAGGGAACACTGAAGCTTTCTTT. This chain uses TRBV29-1 with TRBJ1-1; TRBD1 matches at 7 bases. Germline V CDR1 and CDR2: SQVTM, ANQGSEA. The CDR3 length is 13 residues. V lost 8 bases, J lost 1 base, and 7 bases stayed unmatched.

The V and J genes are TRBV11-3 and TRBJ2-2, with 10 bases aligning to TRBD1. The CDR3 runs 15 residues. Germline V gene lookup returns CDR1 SGHNT and CDR2 YENEEA. The J segment lost 4 bases and the V segment lost 3 bases, leaving 2 bases of the junction unmatched. The CDR3 DNA is TGTGCCAGCAGCTTGGGGACAGGGGCCACCGGGGAGCTGTTTTTT. It translates to CASSLGTGATGELFF.

The chain couples TRBV27 to TRBJ2-7, with TRBD1 matching 7 bases. Looked up from germline, CDR1 is MNHEY and CDR2 is SMNVEV (reference sequence). The CDR3 covers 12 residues. V shed 8 bases, J shed 2 bases, and the junction held 3 bases outside the gene matches. CDR3 sequence reads: CASRDRAYEQYF. CDR3 nucleotides: TGTGCCAGCCGTGACAGGGCCTACGAGCAGTACTTC.

The chain links TRBV30 to TRBJ1-1, with D unclear. The germline V and J ends were trimmed by 1 base and 8 bases, with 11 bases remaining between them. In germline, CDR1 is GTSNPN, CDR2 SVGIG (reference sequence). This CDR3 is 12 amino acids long. CDR3 sequence: CAWSGVPTEAFF. The CDR3 region has the DNA TGTGCCTGGAGTGGGGTCCCGACAGAAGCTTTCTTT.

The J gene is TRBJ1-1, the V gene TRBV4-1; 7 bases align to TRBD1. Germline trimming cut 2 bases from V and 0 bases from J; bases unmatched to any gene: 6. The CDR3 loop spans 16 amino acids. The germline V gene has CDR1 MGHRA and CDR2 YSYEKL. DNA of the CDR3: TGCGCCAGCAGCCAATCTCCGGGACAGTTGAACACTGAAGCTTTCTTT. It encodes CASSQSPGQLNTEAFF.

This chain uses TRBV28 with TRBJ1-2; D is undetermined. From germline, CDR1 is MDHEN and CDR2 SYDVKM. V was shortened by 5 bases and J by 7 bases, with 17 bases between the two germline ends. This CDR3 region has 14 residues. The CDR3 sequence: CASSPPGREGGYTF. The DNA of the CDR3 is TGTGCCAGCAGTCCCCCGGGAAGGGAGGGTGGCTACACCTTC.

This clone came up once. This rearrangement joins TRBV11-2 to TRBJ1-1; no definite D call. V lost 3 bases, J lost 0 bases, and 11 bases lay in between. Germline V gives CDR1 SGHAT, CDR2 FQNNGV. CDR3 length: 15 residues. The CDR3 bases are TGTGCCAGCAGCTTGGCGGAGGTCCTGAACACTGAAGCTTTCTTT. This codes for CASSLAEVLNTEAFF.

This chain uses TRBV6-5 with TRBJ2-2; the match to TRBD2 covers 7 bases. Trimming removed 7 bases from V and 1 base from J; junction bases left unmatched: 3. Germline V gene sequence: CDR1 MNHEY, CDR2 SVGAGI. There are 14 residues in the CDR3. The CDR3 nucleotides read TGTGCCAGCATCGGGGGGAGGAACACCGGGGAGCTGTTTTTT. Translating gives CASIGGRNTGELFF.

This chain joins TRBV5-8 and TRBJ1-2, with a possible D match to TRBD1 (5 bases). V was shortened by 2 bases and J by 4 bases, with 12 bases between the two germline ends. Germline CDR1 and CDR2: SGHTS and YDEGEE. This CDR3 is built from 14 residues. For the CDR3, the DNA is TGTGCCAGCAGCTTTAAAGAAGGGGTCTATGGCTACACCTTC. Its translation: CASSFKEGVYGYTF.

The chain is built from TRBV12-5 and TRBJ1-1, with D perhaps TRBD1 (5 bases). V lost 5 bases and J lost 5, with 12 bases in between. Germline CDR1 LGHNT, CDR2 FRNRAP. The CDR3 has 13 amino acids. DNA for the CDR3: TGTGCTAGTGGTCCACCGGGGGGGACTGAAGCTTTCTTT. It translates to CASGPPGGTEAFF.

The CDR3 nucleotides are TGCAGCGTGGGGGGTGGGACAGAGTCGTACGAGCAGTACTTC. Translating it yields CSVGGGTESYEQYF. The chain is built from TRBV29-1 and TRBJ2-7; D is possibly TRBD1 (7 bases). In germline, CDR1 is SQVTM, CDR2 ANQGSEA. There are 14 residues in the CDR3. V lost 6 bases and J lost 4, with 19 bases in between.

The J gene is TRBJ2-3, the V gene TRBV7-3; possibly TRBD2 for D (6 bases). The CDR3 is made up of 15 amino acids. Germline V lookup: CDR1 SGHTA, CDR2 FQGTGA. The germline V and J ends were trimmed by 2 bases and 3 bases, with 12 bases remaining between them. DNA for the CDR3: TGTGCCAGCAGCTTAGACGAGACTAGGACAGATACGCAGTATTTT. This codes for CASSLDETRTDTQYF. The variable domain in full, with the rest retrieved from reference TRBV7-3 and TRBJ2-3, is GAGVSQTPSNKVTEKGKYVELRCDPISGHTALYWYRQSLGQGPEFLIYFQGTGAADDSGLPNDRFFAVRPEGSVSTLKIQRTERGDSAVYLCASSLDETRTDTQYFGPGTRLTVL.

The chain is built from TRBV12-5 and TRBJ1-4; no clear D. V dropped 1 base and J dropped 5 bases, with 5 bases sitting between them. The CDR3 is 13 amino acids. Germline CDR1 and CDR2: LGHNT and FRNRAP. The CDR3: CASGLGPNEKLFF. For the CDR3, the DNA is TGTGCTAGTGGTTTGGGGCCGAATGAAAAACTGTTTTTT.

This clone showed up just once. The chain uses TRBV30 and TRBJ1-4, with 7 nucleotides matching TRBD1. The germline gives CDR1 GTSNPN, CDR2 SVGIG (reference sequence). The CDR3 covers 13 residues. J lost 3 bases, V lost 7 bases, and 5 bases had no gene match. DNA of the CDR3: TGTGCCTCAATCAGGGGGTCTAATGAAAAACTGTTTTTT. It translates to CASIRGSNEKLFF.

The V gene is TRBV4-1, the J gene TRBJ1-1; no clear D gene. Germline V gene lookup returns CDR1 MGHRA and CDR2 YSYEKL. CDR3 length equals 13 residues. The V end lost 0 bases, the J end lost 1 base, and 3 bases lay between the germline ends. In DNA form, the CDR3 reads TGCGCCAGCAGCCAAGAGGCGAACACTGAAGCTTTCTTT. Translation gives CASSQEANTEAFF.

In its sample, this clone was seen once. The CDR3 loop reads CALSVTDLTPQGGYTF. In nucleotides, the CDR3 is TGTGCCCTCAGCGTCACGGACCTAACTCCACAGGGTGGCTACACCTTC. The chain uses TRBV7-9 and TRBJ1-2; tentative D call: TRBD1 (6 bases). The V end was cut by 11 bases, the J end by 7 bases, with 29 bases between. Germline CDR1 is SEHNR and CDR2 is FQNEAQ (reference sequence). The CDR3 has 16 amino acids.

The CDR3 here is CASSYDRLENIQYF. CDR3 coding DNA: TGTGCCAGCAGCTACGACAGGCTTGAAAACATTCAGTACTTC. The chain links TRBV5-4 to TRBJ2-4; D perhaps matches TRBD1 (6 bases). Between the trimmed V and J ends, which lost 3 bases and 5 bases, there was a span of 12 bases. Germline CDR1 is SGHNT and CDR2 is YYREEE (reference sequence). The CDR3 spans 14 residues.

The genes are TRBV28 and TRBJ1-1; TRBD1 might be the D (6 bases). The CDR3 covers 14 residues. In germline, CDR1 is MDHEN, CDR2 SYDVKM. Trimming took off 3 bases at V and 7 bases at J, with 15 bases between the two ends. This chain's CDR3 is CASSLGRAGVEAFF. The CDR3 DNA reads TGTGCCAGCAGTTTGGGGCGGGCAGGGGTTGAAGCTTTCTTT.

The chain combines TRBV5-4 with TRBJ1-2, with a weak D call TRBD1 (6 bases). There are 15 residues in the CDR3. V was shortened by 0 bases and J by 6 bases, with 15 bases between the two germline ends. The germline CDR1 and CDR2 sequences are SGHNT and YYREEE (reference sequence). The CDR3 is CASSLARGGGDGYTF. CDR3 sequence (DNA): TGTGCCAGCAGCTTGGCGCGGGGGGGCGGGGATGGCTACACCTTC. Full variable domain (rest looked up from reference TRBV5-4 and TRBJ1-2): ETGVTQSPTHLIKTRGQQVTLRCSSQSGHNTVSWYQQALGQGPQFIFQYYREEENGRGNFPPRFSGLQFPNYSSELNVNALELDDSALYLCASSLARGGGDGYTFGSGTRLTVV.

This chain joins TRBV4-2 and TRBJ2-3; 12 nucleotides line up with TRBD2. The CDR3 spans 19 residues. J lost 0 bases, V lost 0 bases, and 7 bases had no gene match. CDR1 and CDR2 (germline): LGHNA, YNFKEQ. CDR3 bases: TGTGCCAGCAGCCAAGATCTACTAGCGGGGGGACCTAGCACAGATACGCAGTATTTT. Amino acids: CASSQDLLAGGPSTDTQYF.

This chain links TRBV19 with TRBJ2-1, with D possibly matching TRBD2 (6 bases). CDR1 and CDR2 from the germline V gene are LNHDA and SQIVND (reference sequence). Trimming left V 2 bases short and J 4 bases short, with 12 bases between. The CDR3 extends over 15 amino acids. The CDR3 region has the DNA TGTGCCAGTAGTATAACGGGGCGGGGATACAATGAGCAGTTCTTC. This translates into CASSITGRGYNEQFF.

This clone was seen only once. V usage is TRBV12-5 and J usage is TRBJ2-7, with 15 nucleotides matching TRBD2. This CDR3 region has 15 residues. Germline CDR1 LGHNT, CDR2 FRNRAP. V was pared by 7 bases and J by 7 bases, with 8 bases of the junction left unmatched. CDR3: CASVPGLAGGSEQYF. CDR3 in DNA: TGTGCTAGTGTACCCGGACTAGCGGGGGGGAGTGAGCAGTACTTC.

V usage is TRBV18 and J usage is TRBJ1-5; 10 positions agree with TRBD1. Germline trimming cut 2 bases from V and 7 bases from J; bases unmatched to any gene: 5. The CDR3 totals 15 residues. Germline CDR1 and CDR2: KGHSH and LQKENI. This CDR3 is CASSPGTGDGQPQHF. The DNA for the CDR3 is TGTGCCAGCTCACCAGGGACAGGGGACGGGCAGCCCCAGCATTTT.

The J gene is TRBJ1-4, the V gene TRBV24-1, with D tentatively TRBD1 (6 bases). The germline V gene has CDR1 KGHDR and CDR2 SFDVKD. Trimming shortened V by 4 bases and J by 0 bases, and 11 bases separated the two germline ends. The CDR3 is 16 residues long. The CDR3 nucleotides read TGTGCCACCAGTGAGGGGACATTTGCAACTAATGAAAAACTGTTTTTT. Its translation is CATSEGTFATNEKLFF.

CDR3 nucleotide sequence: TGCGCCAGCAGCCCAAGGACAGCCTCGTTGAACACTGAAGCTTTCTTT. Protein product: CASSPRTASLNTEAFF. This rearrangement joins TRBV5-1 to TRBJ1-1; a weak D match, TRBD1 (6 bases). CDR3 length equals 16 residues. V lost 4 bases and J 0 bases, leaving 16 bases between the germline ends. Germline values: CDR1 SGHRS, CDR2 YFSETQ.

This clone was recorded at least ten times. This chain links TRBV19 with TRBJ1-5; D call uncertain. The CDR3 spans 15 residues. Germline V CDR1 and CDR2: LNHDA, SQIVND (reference sequence). Trimming shortened V by 7 bases and J by 4 bases, and 17 bases separated the two germline ends. CDR3: CASTRDTGGNQPQHF. The CDR3 coding sequence is TGTGCCAGTACCAGAGACACGGGAGGGAATCAGCCCCAGCATTTT.

V is TRBV5-6 and J is TRBJ1-1; weak D call: TRBD1 (5 bases). The CDR3 runs 14 residues. V lost 0 bases and J lost 10, with 16 bases in between. Germline V CDR1 and CDR2: SGHDT, YYEEEE. The CDR3 DNA is TGTGCCAGCAGCTTGGGGGGCAGGCCTCTAGGAGCTTTCTTT. Protein: CASSLGGRPLGAFF.

The V and J genes are TRBV2 and TRBJ1-2, with a weak D call TRBD1 (6 bases). The CDR3 spans 12 residues. The V gene's germline CDR1 is SNHLY and CDR2 FYNNEI. The germline V and J ends were trimmed by 7 bases and 7 bases, with 13 bases remaining between them. CDR3 sequence (DNA): TGTGCCAGCACCCAGGGGCTCGTTGGCTACACCTTC. This codes for CASTQGLVGYTF.

The genes are TRBV5-1 and TRBJ1-1, with D tentatively TRBD1 (5 bases). Germline V gene lookup returns CDR1 SGHRS and CDR2 YFSETQ. The V gene lost 0 bases and the J gene lost 4 bases, with 10 bases spanning the gap. The CDR3 consists of 14 residues. This chain's CDR3 is CASSLAQGGTEAFF. The CDR3 nucleotides are TGCGCCAGCAGCTTGGCCCAGGGTGGCACTGAAGCTTTCTTT.

This chain uses TRBV28 with TRBJ1-1; a possible D gene is TRBD1 (6 bases). Germline assignment: CDR1 MDHEN and CDR2 SYDVKM. V gave up 5 bases and J gave up 3 bases, with 13 bases separating them. The CDR3 totals 14 residues. The CDR3 spells CASSRRGRDTEAFF. The CDR3, as DNA: TGTGCCAGCAGTCGCAGGGGCCGGGACACTGAAGCTTTCTTT.

This clone was detected once. This sequence joins TRBV2 and TRBJ1-4, with D perhaps matching TRBD1 (5 bases). Trimming took 7 bases from V and 2 from J, leaving 11 bases between them. This CDR3 comprises 14 residues. Germline CDR1 is SNHLY and CDR2 is FYNNEI. The CDR3 region is CASKMGLTNEKLFF. CDR3 bases: TGTGCCAGCAAAATGGGACTGACTAATGAAAAACTGTTTTTT.